This paragraph reports one T cell receptor (beta chain). Those enrolled, adults aged 18 to 89 years, came from some 23 US areas. Cohorts were determined from participant-reported clinical history. V lost 11 bases to trimming and J lost 8 bases; unmatched junction nucleotides: 15. The V gene's germline CDR1 is MNHEY and CDR2 SVGAGI. This CDR3 region has 15 residues. The data belong to a study of blood T cell repertoires in COVID-19. Method: immunoSEQ multiplex PCR; TCRdb's copy keeps in-frame clones and lacks some. The repertoire includes more than 250,000 clones, roughly 88% of them detected once, and around 1.2% sits in the top ten.

This TCR came from a woman between 35 and 50 years old with acute COVID-19. V and J are TRBV6-5 and TRBJ2-1; 10 bases are a match to TRBD2. Sequenced sample: PBMCs or T cells enriched from blood (not recorded which). This CDR3 reads CAATPTSGIRHEQFF. CDR3 nucleotide sequence: TGTGCCGCGACCCCAACTAGCGGGATAAGACATGAGCAGTTCTTC.